This is a list of T cell receptor beta chains from one sample in a study of T cell responses to AZD1222 COVID-19 vaccine. Using immunoSEQ multiplex PCR, the repertoire was profiled, and TCRdb retains in-frame clones only, with some absent. The sample has 150,000 to 200,000 clones; around 93% are singletons. The sample in question was peripheral blood, obtained on day 0 of AZD1222 vaccination. The receptors derive from an adult in good health. The CDR3 runs from the conserved cysteine through the conserved F or W. The order of the fields is V gene, clone size, D gene, J gene, CDR3 protein, CDR3 DNA. D genes are given only for firm matches. Some rows have no size entry. The others give once, few or many, or a class for an expanded clone.

V gene: TRBV6-4; clone size: -; D gene: TRBD2; J gene: TRBJ2-1; CDR3 protein: CASSVDSGSLDEQFF; CDR3 DNA: TGTGCCAGCAGTGTCGACAGCGGGAGTCTCGATGAGCAGTTCTTC
V gene: TRBV9; clone size: -; D gene: -; J gene: TRBJ2-1; CDR3 protein: CASSPTSSYNEQFF; CDR3 DNA: TGTGCCAGCAGCCCCACAAGCTCCTACAATGAGCAGTTCTTC
V gene: TRBV4-2; clone size: few; D gene: TRBD2; J gene: TRBJ2-2; CDR3 protein: CASSPAGGAGGTGELFF; CDR3 DNA: TGTGCCAGCAGCCCTGCCGGCGGGGCGGGAGGGACCGGGGAGCTGTTTTTT
V gene: TRBV19; clone size: -; D gene: -; J gene: TRBJ2-6; CDR3 protein: CASRSVGSGANVLTF; CDR3 DNA: TGTGCCAGTAGGAGTGTTGGGTCTGGGGCCAACGTCCTGACTTTC
V gene: TRBV5-1; clone size: -; D gene: -; J gene: TRBJ2-3; CDR3 protein: CASSLGGLDLDTQYF; CDR3 DNA: TGCGCCAGCAGCTTGGGAGGGCTAGACCTGGATACGCAGTATTTT
V gene: TRBV28; clone size: -; D gene: TRBD2; J gene: TRBJ2-2; CDR3 protein: CASSPRTSGIRDAGELFF; CDR3 DNA: TGTGCCAGCAGCCCCCGGACTAGCGGGATTAGAGATGCCGGGGAGCTGTTTTTT
V gene: TRBV6-2/TRBV6-3; clone size: once; D gene: TRBD1; J gene: TRBJ2-7; CDR3 protein: CASSMGQGGYEQYF; CDR3 DNA: TGTGCCAGCAGTATGGGACAGGGGGGTTACGAGCAGTACTTC
V gene: TRBV5-1; clone size: -; D gene: TRBD2; J gene: TRBJ2-1; CDR3 protein: CASSLVAGAYNEQFF; CDR3 DNA: TGCGCCAGCAGCTTGGTGGCGGGAGCATACAATGAGCAGTTCTTC
V gene: TRBV6-6; clone size: -; D gene: -; J gene: TRBJ2-1; CDR3 protein: CASSPRESYNEQFF; CDR3 DNA: TGTGCCAGCAGTCCCAGGGAGTCTTACAATGAGCAGTTCTTC
V gene: TRBV28; clone size: -; D gene: TRBD1; J gene: TRBJ1-1; CDR3 protein: CASKTTRGLGANTEAFF; CDR3 DNA: TGTGCCAGCAAAACAACCAGGGGGCTCGGGGCGAACACTGAAGCTTTCTTT
V gene: TRBV30; clone size: -; D gene: -; J gene: TRBJ1-1; CDR3 protein: CAWSVLLNTEAFF; CDR3 DNA: TGTGCCTGGAGTGTTCTCCTGAACACTGAAGCTTTCTTT
V gene: TRBV7-8; clone size: -; D gene: TRBD1; J gene: TRBJ1-5; CDR3 protein: CASSPKRWTGENQPQHF; CDR3 DNA: TGTGCCAGCAGCCCTAAGAGGTGGACAGGGGAAAATCAGCCCCAGCATTTT
V gene: TRBV18; clone size: -; D gene: TRBD1; J gene: TRBJ2-2; CDR3 protein: CASSPPTGAAGELFF; CDR3 DNA: TGTGCCAGCTCACCACCGACAGGGGCAGCCGGGGAGCTGTTTTTT
V gene: TRBV5-1; clone size: -; D gene: -; J gene: TRBJ1-1; CDR3 protein: CASSLVSSARTEAFF; CDR3 DNA: TGCGCCAGCAGCTTGGTTTCTTCCGCAAGGACTGAAGCTTTCTTT
V gene: TRBV27; clone size: once; D gene: -; J gene: TRBJ1-5; CDR3 protein: CASSLGPLNQPQHF; CDR3 DNA: TGTGCCAGCAGCCTGGGCCCCCTGAATCAGCCCCAGCATTTT
V gene: TRBV9; clone size: -; D gene: -; J gene: TRBJ2-7; CDR3 protein: CASSPTALRNSYEQYF; CDR3 DNA: TGTGCCAGCAGCCCGACCGCACTGCGGAACTCCTACGAGCAGTACTTC
V gene: TRBV29-1; clone size: -; D gene: -; J gene: TRBJ2-1; CDR3 protein: CSVVPRALHLNEQFF; CDR3 DNA: TGCAGCGTTGTTCCCAGGGCCCTCCACTTGAATGAGCAGTTCTTC
V gene: TRBV7-9; clone size: -; D gene: -; J gene: TRBJ1-1; CDR3 protein: CASSPPGGPNTEAFF; CDR3 DNA: TGTGCCAGCAGCCCACCGGGGGGGCCGAACACTGAAGCTTTCTTT